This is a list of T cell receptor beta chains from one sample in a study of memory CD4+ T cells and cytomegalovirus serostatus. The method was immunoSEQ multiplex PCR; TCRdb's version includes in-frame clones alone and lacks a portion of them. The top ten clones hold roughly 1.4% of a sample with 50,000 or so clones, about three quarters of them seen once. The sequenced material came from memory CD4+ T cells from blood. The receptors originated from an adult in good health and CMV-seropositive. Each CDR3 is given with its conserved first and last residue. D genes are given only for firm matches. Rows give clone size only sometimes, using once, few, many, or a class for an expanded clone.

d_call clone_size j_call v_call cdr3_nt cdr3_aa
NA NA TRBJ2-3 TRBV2 TGTGCCAGCAGTGACAACAGGGATATTGGCACAGATACGCAGTATTTT CASSDNRDIGTDTQYF
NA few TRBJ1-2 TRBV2 TGTGCCAGCATGGGCCTTGGGGGTGGCTATGGCTACACCTTC CASMGLGGGYGYTF
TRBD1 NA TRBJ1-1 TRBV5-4 TGTGCCAGCAGCTCAGGACAGGGAAGGACTGAAGCTTTCTTT CASSSGQGRTEAFF
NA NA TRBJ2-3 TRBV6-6 TGTGCCAGCATATGGACAGACCCTAGCACAGATACGCAGTATTTT CASIWTDPSTDTQYF
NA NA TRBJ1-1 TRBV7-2 TGTGCCAGCACCTTAGGCACCAACACTGAAGCTTTCTTT CASTLGTNTEAFF
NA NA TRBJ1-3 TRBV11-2 TGTGCCAGCAGCTCCACATTCGGGTCTGGAAACACCATATATTTT CASSSTFGSGNTIYF
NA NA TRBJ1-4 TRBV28 TGTGCCAGCAGTTCCAGACAGGTTCCTAATGAAAAACTGTTTTTT CASSSRQVPNEKLFF
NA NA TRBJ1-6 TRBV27 TGTGCCAGCAGTTTAGGGGGGTTTAGTTCACCCCTCCACTTT CASSLGGFSSPLHF
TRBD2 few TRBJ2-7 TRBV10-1 TGCGCCAGCAGCCCAGGACTAGCGTCCGAGCAGTACTTC CASSPGLASEQYF
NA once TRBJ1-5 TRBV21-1 TGTGTAAGGGGGGGGGCGCGGCGCCCGGAACCCCAGCATTTT CVRGGARRPEPQHF
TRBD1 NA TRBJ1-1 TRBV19 TGTGCCAGTAGTACCGACAGGGGAGGGAACACTGAAGCTTTCTTT CASSTDRGGNTEAFF
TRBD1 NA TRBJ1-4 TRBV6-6 TGTGCCAGCAGTTCCTGGGACAGTCGTGAAAAACTGTTTTTT CASSSWDSREKLFF
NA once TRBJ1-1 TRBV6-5 TGTGCCAGCAGTCCCTGGGGGGGTGATAGAACTGAAGCTTTCTTT CASSPWGGDRTEAFF
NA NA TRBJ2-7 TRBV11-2 TGTGCCAGCAGCTGGTCCTACGAGCAGTACTTC CASSWSYEQYF
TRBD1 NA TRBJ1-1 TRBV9 TGTGCCAGCAGCGTAGGGACAGGGAGACACACTGAAGCTTTCTTT CASSVGTGRHTEAFF
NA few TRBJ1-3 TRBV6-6 TGTGCCAGCAGGTCGTCCTCTGGAAACACCATATATTTT CASRSSSGNTIYF
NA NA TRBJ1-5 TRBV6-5 TGTGCCAGCAGCTTAGCCAGATATAGCAATCAGCCCCAGCATTTT CASSLARYSNQPQHF
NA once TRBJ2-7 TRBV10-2 TGCGCCAGCAGGGGCGGGTCAGCCTACGAGCAGTACTTC CASRGGSAYEQYF
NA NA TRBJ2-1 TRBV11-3 TGTGCCAGCAGCTTAAGTGGACCGGAGGTCCATGAGCAGTTCTTC CASSLSGPEVHEQFF
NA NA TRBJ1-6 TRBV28 TGTGCCAGCAGTTTATTACGGGTGGGGAATTCACCCCTCCACTTT CASSLLRVGNSPLHF
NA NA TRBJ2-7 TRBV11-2 TGTGCCAGCAGCCGTCATAACCGGGACACCTACGAGCAGTACTTC CASSRHNRDTYEQYF
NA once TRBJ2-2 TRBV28 TGTGCCAGCAGTCCACCGACAGGGAGGAGTGGGGAGCTGTTTTTT CASSPPTGRSGELFF
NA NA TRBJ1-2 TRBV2 TGTGCCAGCAGTGGCGGGTTTGGTGGCTACACCTTC CASSGGFGGYTF
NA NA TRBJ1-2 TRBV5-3 TGTGCCGGGAGGACGGGGGTCGGCTACACCTTC CAGRTGVGYTF
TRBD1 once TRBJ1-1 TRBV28 TGTGCCAGCAGGGACAGGGGGCTCCCAGGAGCTTTCTTT CASRDRGLPGAFF
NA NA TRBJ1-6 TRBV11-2 TGTGCCAGCAGTTACGGACCTGATTCACCCCTCCACTTT CASSYGPDSPLHF
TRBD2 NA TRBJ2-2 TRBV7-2 TGTGCCAGCAGCTCTCTAGCGGGGGCGACCGGGGAGCTGTTTTTT CASSSLAGATGELFF
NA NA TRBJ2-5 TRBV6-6 TGTGCCAGCAGTACACAGGGGAGGAAAGAGACCCAGTACTTC CASSTQGRKETQYF
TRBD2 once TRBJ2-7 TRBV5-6 TGTGCCAGCAGCGTTAGCGGGCTCTACGAGCAGTACTTC CASSVSGLYEQYF
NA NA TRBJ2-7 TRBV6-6 TGTGCCAGCAGTACGAATATGGGCGAGCAGTACTTC CASSTNMGEQYF
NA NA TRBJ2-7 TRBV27 TGTGCCACCAAGGACTTGACCTACGAGCAGTACTTC CATKDLTYEQYF
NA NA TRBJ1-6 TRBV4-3 TGCGCCAGCAGCCAAGCATGGAATTCACCCCTCCACTTT CASSQAWNSPLHF
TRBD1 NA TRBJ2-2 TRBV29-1 TGCAGCGGCCGGACAGGGGTGGACACCGGGGAGCTGTTTTTT CSGRTGVDTGELFF
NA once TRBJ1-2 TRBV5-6 TGTGCCAGCAGCTTGGCTGTCCCACAAAACGGCTACACCTTC CASSLAVPQNGYTF
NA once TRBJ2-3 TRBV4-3 TGCGCCAGCAGCCAAGATCAGCGCCTCTCCACAGATACGCAGTATTTT CASSQDQRLSTDTQYF
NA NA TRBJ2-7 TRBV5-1 TGCGCCAGCAGCTTGGACGGACGGGGCTACGAGCAGTACTTC CASSLDGRGYEQYF
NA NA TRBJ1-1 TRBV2 TGTGCCAGGAGGGACACTCTTTCTGCTTTGGGCACTGAAGCTTTCTTT CARRDTLSALGTEAFF
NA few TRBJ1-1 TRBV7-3 TGTGCCAGCAGCTTCGTCAGGGTCTCTGAAGCTTTCTTT CASSFVRVSEAFF
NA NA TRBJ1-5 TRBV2 TGTGCCAGCAGTGAAGCGAGGGGGGGCCATCAGCCCCAGCATTTT CASSEARGGHQPQHF